This TCR beta chain was captured in a study of graft-versus-host responses after intestinal transplantation. Across the study: The transplants performed in recipients were multivisceral, liver-intestinal, or isolated intestinal. Study-wide results and caveats: Allografts carried high graft-versus-host to host-versus-graft clonal ratios in patients having graft-donor T cell macrochimerism. The authors found GvH clones in recipient marrow, some appearing first in ileum or blood.

About this clone: Its target is not known. Other DNA sequences in the same sample also yield this CDR3.

From germline, CDR1 is SEHNR and CDR2 FQNEAQ (reference sequence). Deletions cut 4 bases from V and 1 base from J, with 10 bases between. CDR3 length: 14 residues. Assay used: immunoSEQ multiplex PCR; TCRdb lists only in-frame clones, some missing. This table has around 120,000 clones, approximately 95% appearing once. The sequencing used unstimulated CD8+ T cells sorted from spleen or lymph node cells, collected before intestinal transplant. The chain recombines TRBV7-9 with TRBJ1-1; D possibly corresponds to TRBD1 (5 bases). The clonotype comes from a human donor who received an intestinal transplant. The CDR3 loop reads CASSWGTANTEAFF. The CDR3 nucleotides are TGTGCCAGCAGCTGGGGGACGGCGAACACTGAAGCTTTCTTT.